The 23 T cell receptor beta chains listed next were all sequenced from one sample in a study of blood T cell repertoires in COVID-19. Libraries were prepared by immunoSEQ multiplex PCR; TCRdb keeps only in-frame clonotypes and omits some of them. Of tens of thousands of clones listed, about 90% are singletons. The sequenced sample was peripheral blood. These receptors were taken from a man aged 55 to 69 with acute or convalescent COVID-19.

V usage is TRBV6-6 and J usage is TRBJ1-1; D not resolved. The CDR3 runs 12 residues. Trimming stripped 5 bases from V and 7 bases from J, with 11 bases between. Germline CDR1 reads MNHNY; CDR2 reads SVGAGI (reference sequence). The CDR3 DNA reads as TGTGCCAGCAGTCCCCGGACTCTTGAAGCTTTCTTT. Its translation is CASSPRTLEAFF.

This chain connects TRBV3-1 (or the pseudogene TRBV3-2) to TRBJ2-7; 9 bases line up with TRBD2. Per the germline V gene, CDR1 is LGHDT and CDR2 is YNNKEL (reference sequence). V was pared by 3 bases and J by 7 bases, with 1 base of the junction left unmatched. The CDR3 totals 12 residues. The CDR3, as DNA: TGTGCCAGCAGCCAGCGGGGGGGAGAGCAGTACTTC. Encoded protein: CASSQRGGEQYF.

The chain couples TRBV19 to TRBJ2-7; 11 bases are shared with TRBD1. The germline V gene has CDR1 LNHDA and CDR2 SQIVND (reference sequence). V lost 3 bases, J lost 6 bases, and 4 bases stayed unmatched. The CDR3 has 14 residues. The CDR3 is CASSIGQGAFEQYF. The CDR3 coding sequence is TGTGCCAGTAGTATCGGACAGGGGGCTTTCGAGCAGTACTTC.

V usage is TRBV5-6 and J usage is TRBJ2-5, with TRBD1 as a possible D gene (6 bases). This CDR3 is built from 15 residues. Germline V gene lookup returns CDR1 SGHDT and CDR2 YYEEEE. V was trimmed by 0 bases and J by 4 bases, leaving 13 bases between them. The CDR3, as DNA: TGTGCCAGCAGCTTGGCAGGGGTTGGTGGAGAGACCCAGTACTTC. This codes for CASSLAGVGGETQYF.

This clone has only one observation. The rearrangement joins TRBV21-1 to TRBJ2-7; TRBD2 was called by the table and not checked on the DNA. TRBV21-1 is a pseudogene locus. The CDR3 contains 15 residues. The CDR3 DNA reads TGTGCCAGCAGCCCAAGCGGGACAAGCCCCATACCTCAAGACTTC. It is translated as CASSPSGTSPIPQDF.

The rearrangement joins TRBV11-3 to TRBJ2-2, with D possibly TRBD2 on 6 matching bases. Trimming pared 3 bases from V and 4 bases from J, leaving 12 bases between. The CDR3 runs 15 residues. The germline gives CDR1 SGHNT, CDR2 YENEEA. This chain's CDR3 is CASSLGGEGTGELFF. The CDR3 DNA is TGTGCCAGCAGCTTGGGGGGAGAGGGCACCGGGGAGCTGTTTTTT.

This clone occurred a few times. V and J are TRBV2 and TRBJ1-1; D is perhaps TRBD1 (5 bases). This CDR3 has 12 amino acids. V was pared by 4 bases and J by 7 bases, with 10 bases between. CDR1 and CDR2 from the germline V gene are SNHLY and FYNNEI. CDR3 region: CASSGGTIEAFF. Here the CDR3 DNA reads TGTGCCAGCAGTGGCGGGACTATTGAAGCTTTCTTT.

The J gene is TRBJ2-7, the V gene TRBV7-8; 8 positions agree with TRBD1. The CDR3 contains 16 residues. Losses at the gene ends were 7 bases for V and 2 bases for J; bases not matched to a gene: 13. Germline V gene lookup returns CDR1 SGHVS and CDR2 FQNEAQ. The CDR3 sequence: CASTSGPGQVTYEQYF. CDR3 nucleotide sequence: TGTGCCAGCACAAGTGGACCGGGACAGGTAACCTACGAGCAGTACTTC.

This clone was observed a handful of times. The rearrangement uses TRBV13 and TRBJ1-4, with D maybe TRBD1 (5 bases). The CDR3 contains 14 residues. Germline-derived CDR1 and CDR2 are PRHDT and FYEKMQ (reference sequence). Between the trimmed V and J ends, which lost 0 bases and 8 bases, there was a span of 10 bases. The CDR3 is CASSLGRVGEKLFF. CDR3 DNA sequence: TGTGCCAGCAGCTTAGGCAGGGTGGGGGAAAAACTGTTTTTT.

The rearrangement links TRBV25-1 to TRBJ1-5; 7 bases match TRBD1. Looked up from germline, CDR1 is MGHDK and CDR2 is SYGVNS. J was trimmed by 4 bases and V by 4 bases; bases with no gene match: 1. CDR3 length: 13 amino acids. The CDR3 DNA follows: TGTGCCAGCAGTGGACAGGGAAATCAGCCCCAGCATTTT. Its protein product is CASSGQGNQPQHF.

The chain combines TRBV5-1 with TRBJ1-1, with TRBD1 as a possible D gene (5 bases). The CDR3 runs 15 residues. The germline gives CDR1 SGHRS, CDR2 YFSETQ. V was clipped by 2 bases and J by 6 bases, with 17 bases between them. CDR3 nucleotide sequence: TGCGCCAGCAGCTTCCACGCACGGGGGGTCCCTGAAGCTTTCTTT. It encodes CASSFHARGVPEAFF. The whole variable domain, remainder taken from reference TRBV5-1 and TRBJ1-1, is KAGVTQTPRYLIKTRGQQVTLSCSPISGHRSVSWYQQTPGQGLQFLFEYFSETQRNKGNFPGRFSGRQFSNSRSEMNVSTLELGDSALYLCASSFHARGVPEAFFGQGTRLTVV.

The chain couples TRBV9 to TRBJ2-7; TRBD2 matches 8 bases. The trim removed 1 base at V and 3 bases at J, leaving 6 bases unmatched. Germline loops: CDR1 SGDLS, CDR2 YYNGEE. The CDR3 runs to 15 residues. The CDR3, as DNA: TGTGCCAGCAGCGTAAGAGAACTAGCGGACTACGAGCAGTACTTC. This encodes CASSVRELADYEQYF. Based on the CDR3 plus reference TRBV9 and TRBJ2-7, the full variable domain is DSGVTQTPKHLITATGQRVTLRCSPRSGDLSVYWYQQSLDQGLQFLIQYYNGEERAKGNILERFSAQQFPDLHSELNLSSLELGDSALYFCASSVRELADYEQYFGPGTRLTVT.

This chain connects TRBV27 to TRBJ2-2; D gene uncertain. The V end was cut by 5 bases, the J end by 5 bases, with 12 bases between. Germline lookup yields CDR1 MNHEY and CDR2 SMNVEV (reference sequence). The CDR3 length is 14 residues. The CDR3 sequence: CASSPPLVTGELFF. Written as DNA, the CDR3 is TGTGCCAGCAGTCCTCCTCTCGTTACCGGGGAGCTGTTTTTT.

The CDR3 sequence: CASSLQGAGGEQYF. The CDR3 bases are TGTGCCAGCAGCTTACAGGGGGCGGGTGGCGAGCAGTACTTC. The chain couples TRBV11-3 to TRBJ2-7, with 8 bases aligning to TRBD1. CDR1 is SGHNT and CDR2 is YENEEA in the germline V gene. J gave up 6 bases and V 2 bases, and 6 bases lay outside the gene matches. The CDR3 loop spans 14 amino acids.

Details on this clone: One end of the junction fails to match germline, which may point to a read error. The chain is built from TRBV12-5 and TRBJ2-7; D is perhaps TRBD2 (7 bases). This CDR3 contains 16 residues. Germline CDR1 is LGHNT and CDR2 is FRNRAP. In DNA form, the CDR3 reads TGTGCTTGTGGTTTGGTTTTGGGGGGGGGCCGATACGAGCAGTACTTC. This translates into CACGLVLGGGRYEQYF.

This clone came up once. V is TRBV24-1 and J is TRBJ1-3; D not certain. Trimming pared 7 bases from V and 4 bases from J, leaving 13 bases between. CDR3 size: 14 residues. Germline CDR1 is KGHDR and CDR2 is SFDVKD. CDR3 amino acids: CATSAAGYGNTIYF. DNA of the CDR3: TGTGCCACCAGCGCGGCGGGGTACGGAAACACCATATATTTT.

This clone appeared a few times. The V call is TRBV25-1, the J call TRBJ2-7; TRBD2 agrees at 8 bases. CDR3 length: 15 residues. Germline CDR1 and CDR2: MGHDK and SYGVNS. Trimming at V came to 5 bases and at J to 3 bases, leaving 9 bases not matched to a gene. CDR3 sequence: CASSPFSGKYYEQYF. CDR3 nucleotide sequence: TGTGCCAGCAGTCCTTTTAGCGGGAAGTACTACGAGCAGTACTTC.

The chain joins TRBV7-2 to TRBJ1-5; 7 bases line up with TRBD1. Germline values: CDR1 SGHTA, CDR2 FQGNSA. This CDR3 spans 15 amino acids. With V trimmed by 10 bases and J by 4 bases, 13 bases remained unmatched. In nucleotides, the CDR3 is TGTGCCACAGCACTCGCCACAGGGGTAAATCAGCCCCAGCATTTT. Protein sequence: CATALATGVNQPQHF.

Concerning this clone: One end of the junction varies from germline; a read error may be responsible. The gene calls are TRBV4-2 and TRBJ2-1, with a possible D match to TRBD1 (6 bases). The CDR3 consists of 15 residues. The germline gives CDR1 LGHNA, CDR2 YNFKEQ. The CDR3 coding sequence is TGTACCAGCAGCCAAGGGCAGGGGACGAACAATGAGCAGTTCTTC. Its translation: CTSSQGQGTNNEQFF.

The chain combines TRBV9 with TRBJ1-4; 8 positions match TRBD1. The CDR3 runs to 16 residues. Germline V lookup: CDR1 SGDLS, CDR2 YYNGEE. The trim removed 3 bases at V and 7 bases at J, leaving 11 bases unmatched. CDR3: CASSAGTGPKGEKLFF. For the CDR3, the DNA is TGTGCCAGCAGCGCGGGGACAGGACCAAAGGGTGAAAAACTGTTTTTT. Full variable domain (missing parts from reference TRBV9 and TRBJ1-4): DSGVTQTPKHLITATGQRVTLRCSPRSGDLSVYWYQQSLDQGLQFLIQYYNGEERAKGNILERFSAQQFPDLHSELNLSSLELGDSALYFCASSAGTGPKGEKLFFGSGTQLSVL.

This clone was counted only a few times. The rearrangement joins TRBV3-1 (or the pseudogene TRBV3-2) to TRBJ1-1, with D possibly being TRBD1 (5 bases). This CDR3 is built from 16 residues. V dropped 3 bases and J dropped 1 base, with 15 bases sitting between them. Germline assignment: CDR1 LGHDT and CDR2 YNNKEL (reference sequence). Here the CDR3 DNA reads TGTGCCAGCAGCCACCACGCGGGACGGCGGAACACTGAAGCTTTCTTT. Translated: CASSHHAGRRNTEAFF.

The chain combines TRBV12-5 with TRBJ2-3; TRBD2 is a possible D gene (11 bases). V lost 5 bases and J 1 base, leaving 31 bases between the germline ends. CDR3 size: 21 residues. Germline values: CDR1 LGHNT, CDR2 FRNRAP. CDR3 in amino acids: CASGGPEDRGTSGPRTDTQYF. The CDR3 DNA reads as TGTGCTAGTGGTGGGCCGGAGGACAGGGGGACTAGCGGACCTCGCACAGATACGCAGTATTTT.

There are a few counts of this clone. CDR3 amino acids: CASSPWTGEVFDEQFF. CDR3 coding DNA: TGTGCCAGCAGCCCATGGACAGGGGAGGTTTTCGATGAGCAGTTCTTC. The chain joins TRBV5-8 to TRBJ2-1, with 9 positions matching TRBD1. V lost 4 bases and J lost 8; bases outside the gene matches: 13. There are 16 residues in the CDR3. The germline V gene has CDR1 SGHTS and CDR2 YDEGEE.